This T cell receptor beta chain originates from a study of blood T cell repertoires in COVID-19. Study-level background: Specimens from acute and convalescent COVID-19 originated in the United States, Italy and Spain. Nucleic acid was either cDNA or gDNA, and it came from T cells, B-cell-depleted T cells, or PBMCs.

This CDR3 has 14 amino acids. In germline, CDR1 is SNHLY, CDR2 FYNNEI. After removal of 7 bases from V and 6 bases from J, the junction contained 9 bases not matched to a gene. Per the original data handling: Reference gene primer amplification gave estimated nucleated cell counts. The method was immunoSEQ multiplex PCR; TCRdb's version includes in-frame clones alone and lacks a portion of them. V, J and clone size were drawn from that table, and D and trimming were deduced from the DNA. The sample has about 200,000 clones; about 79% are singletons. The receptor comes from a human donor in a cohort sampled during active COVID-19. Sequenced input: peripheral blood. The rearrangement uses TRBV2 and TRBJ2-7; 10 bases line up with TRBD2. The CDR3 coding sequence is TGTGCCAGCACCGACGGACTAGCGGCGACCGAGCAGTACTTC. Translating it yields CASTDGLAATEQYF.